The 31 T cell receptor beta chains listed next were all sequenced from one sample in a study of blood T cells in healthy people across ages. Combining a sample-barcoded 5' primer with a J-beta primer mix, a second PCR ran for roughly 6 to 11 cycles. TCRdb itself ran the 5' RACE reads through MiXCR, one entry per CDR3 protein. Counted here are about 730,000 distinct CDR3 sequences, roughly two fifths occurring once; the ten biggest clones make up roughly 20%. Sample: blood. The receptor set was obtained from a woman aged 55-70 years in good health.

This sequence joins TRBV12-3 or TRBV12-4 and TRBJ2-3; weak D call: TRBD2 (5 bases). V lost 5 bases and J 5 bases, leaving 11 bases between the germline ends. The CDR3 is 13 residues long. This chain's CDR3 is CASSRLSGDTQYF. The CDR3 DNA reads as TGTGCCAGCAGTAGGCTAAGCGGAGATACGCAGTATTTT.

This clonotype was recorded a few times. This chain links TRBV7-3 with TRBJ2-5, with D perhaps TRBD1 (5 bases). Germline V gene sequence: CDR1 SGHTA, CDR2 FQGTGA. The germline V and J ends were trimmed by 6 bases and 2 bases, with 19 bases remaining between them. The CDR3 is made up of 16 amino acids. The CDR3 loop reads CASSQGSQRGQETQYF. The CDR3 nucleotides are TGTGCCAGCAGTCAAGGGTCCCAAAGGGGTCAAGAGACCCAGTACTTC.

V usage is TRBV20-1 and J usage is TRBJ2-5; D is tentatively TRBD1 or TRBD2 (5 bases each). The J call could be wrong; TRBJ2-7 is a better fit for the DNA end. CDR3 length: 15 residues. CDR1 is DFQATT, CDR2 SNEGSKA, per germline (reference sequence). The CDR3 DNA follows: TGCAGTGCTCTTCGAGAACGGGACGGAGCCTACGAGCAGTACTTC. Translation gives CSALRERDGAYEQYF.

The CDR3 DNA reads TGCGCCAGCAGCATTAATCAGGGTAAAGAGACCCAGTACTTC. Protein: CASSINQGKETQYF. The chain uses TRBV5-1 and TRBJ2-7; a weak D match, TRBD1 (5 bases). The assigned J gene may be wrong: the sequence end matches TRBJ2-5 better. CDR1 is SGHRS, CDR2 YFSETQ, per germline. The CDR3 has 14 residues.

The V and J genes are TRBV7-6 and TRBJ2-2; D may match TRBD1 or TRBD2 (5 bases each). CDR3 size: 13 residues. Per germline, CDR1 SGHVS and CDR2 FNYEAQ. Trimming shortened V by 5 bases and J by 7 bases, and 11 bases separated the two germline ends. The CDR3: CASSEGEFGELFF. DNA for the CDR3: TGTGCCAGCAGCGAAGGGGAGTTCGGGGAGCTGTTTTTT.

V is TRBV24-1 and J is TRBJ1-2; 7 nucleotides line up with TRBD1. Germline trimming cut 5 bases from V and 8 bases from J; bases unmatched to any gene: 4. Germline loops: CDR1 KGHDR, CDR2 SFDVKD. The CDR3 spans 12 residues. As DNA, the CDR3 is TGTGCCACCAGTGTAGGGGGCCGAGGCTACACCTTC. The encoded protein is CATSVGGRGYTF.

The chain has TRBV9 and TRBJ2-7, with D maybe TRBD1 (5 bases). The CDR3 has 15 amino acids. With 0 bases removed from V and 2 bases from J, the gap between germline ends came to 12 bases. Germline V gene data show CDR1 as SGDLS and CDR2 as YYNGEE. CDR3: CASSVANLGPYEQYF. For the CDR3, the DNA is TGTGCCAGCAGCGTAGCTAACCTGGGGCCCTACGAGCAGTACTTC.

V is TRBV12-3 or TRBV12-4 and J is TRBJ2-2; 11 bases map to TRBD2. V shed 6 bases and J 5 bases; nucleotides not matched to a gene: 5. This CDR3 is built from 15 residues. The CDR3 region has the DNA TGTGCCAGCAGCCGCGGACTAGCGGGTACCGGGGAGCTGTTTTTT. The encoded protein is CASSRGLAGTGELFF.

The gene calls are TRBV20-1 and TRBJ2-6; no definite D call. The length of the CDR3 is 13 residues. V was pared by 4 bases and J by 1 base, with 5 bases between. Germline CDR1 DFQATT, CDR2 SNEGSKA (reference sequence). CDR3 loop: CSAIQSGANVLTF. The CDR3 DNA follows: TGCAGTGCTATTCAGTCTGGGGCCAACGTCCTGACTTTC.

V is TRBV6-1 and J is TRBJ2-4; 9 positions agree with TRBD2. The J call may be incorrect, as the DNA end agrees better with TRBJ2-7. The CDR3 has 16 amino acids. Germline CDR1 is MNHNS and CDR2 is SASEGT. The CDR3 DNA is TGTGCCAGCATCTTCCGGGCGGGAGGGCCTCCCGACGAGCAGTACTTC. Its translation is CASIFRAGGPPDEQYF.

This chain connects TRBV7-9 to TRBJ2-7, with a weak D call TRBD1 (5 bases). The V gene lost 2 bases and the J gene lost 3 bases, with 11 bases spanning the gap. The germline gives CDR1 SEHNR, CDR2 FQNEAQ (reference sequence). This CDR3 is built from 14 residues. This CDR3 is CASSLLQGVYEQYF. The CDR3 coding sequence is TGTGCCAGCAGCTTACTTCAGGGCGTCTACGAGCAGTACTTC.

V is TRBV20-1 and J is TRBJ1-1; D perhaps matches TRBD1 (6 bases). Trimming left V 5 bases short and J 4 bases short, with 14 bases between. The length of the CDR3 is 13 residues. Looked up from germline, CDR1 is DFQATT and CDR2 is SNEGSKA (reference sequence). CDR3 nucleotides: TGCAGTGCTCAGCTAGGGGGGGTCACTGAAGCTTTCTTT. Its protein is CSAQLGGVTEAFF.

The gene calls are TRBV12-3 or TRBV12-4 and TRBJ1-2; D ambiguous. The CDR3 is 15 amino acids. V was trimmed by 8 bases and J by 5 bases, leaving 21 bases between them. The CDR3 DNA follows: TGTGCCAGCCCTGTTGTTGGGCGTCCGGATTATGGCTACACCTTC. This translates into CASPVVGRPDYGYTF.

This clonotype was counted between two and nine times. V gene TRBV2 combines with J gene TRBJ2-1, with D tentatively TRBD2 (5 bases). This CDR3 has 14 residues. Germline V gene sequence: CDR1 SNHLY, CDR2 FYNNEI. Trimming cost V 1 base and J 12 bases, with 16 bases left between them. CDR3 amino acids: CASSEGFRRTGQFF. The CDR3 DNA reads as TGTGCCAGCAGTGAAGGATTTAGGAGGACGGGGCAGTTCTTC.

The genes are TRBV11-1 and TRBJ2-1, with 7 positions matching TRBD2. V lost 5 bases to trimming and J lost 5 bases; unmatched junction nucleotides: 6. From germline, CDR1 is SGHAT and CDR2 FQDESV (reference sequence). CDR3 length equals 14 residues. The CDR3 reads CASSLTSADNEQFF. CDR3 bases: TGTGCCAGCAGCCTTACTAGCGCAGACAATGAGCAGTTCTTC.

V and J are TRBV4-1 and TRBJ1-1, with 9 nucleotides matching TRBD1. Germline CDR1 and CDR2: MGHRA and YSYEKL. This CDR3 has 16 amino acids. V dropped 0 bases and J dropped 3; count of bases not matched to a gene: 5. This chain's CDR3 is CASSQDWGQGYTEAFF. The CDR3 bases are TGCGCCAGCAGCCAAGATTGGGGACAGGGCTACACTGAAGCTTTCTTT.

The chain joins TRBV20-1 to TRBJ1-1; no definite D call. The CDR3 covers 15 residues. The V gene lost 0 bases and the J gene lost 1 base, with 12 bases spanning the gap. Germline CDR1 reads DFQATT; CDR2 reads SNEGSKA (reference sequence). CDR3 bases: TGCAGTGCTAGAGACTCTTCGGGCTCGAACACTGAAGCTTTCTTT. Its translation is CSARDSSGSNTEAFF.

This rearrangement joins TRBV18 to TRBJ1-4; D call uncertain. This CDR3 is 16 amino acids long. CDR1 and CDR2 (germline): KGHSH, LQKENI. V shed 4 bases and J shed 1 base, with 13 bases lying between them. The CDR3 loop reads CASSHPLRGTNEKLFF. CDR3 nucleotide sequence: TGTGCCAGCTCACACCCATTACGCGGAACTAATGAAAAACTGTTTTTT.

This clonotype was seen more than once but under ten times. The chain is built from TRBV6-5 and TRBJ2-1; 7 bases line up with TRBD2. CDR3 length equals 17 residues. V gave up 1 base and J gave up 7 bases; unmatched junction bases: 13. Germline CDR1 MNHEY, CDR2 SVGAGI. The CDR3 sequence: CASSYFMGGPRDNEQFF. DNA of the CDR3: TGTGCCAGCAGTTACTTCATGGGAGGGCCGCGGGATAATGAGCAGTTCTTC.

This sequence joins TRBV6-2 or TRBV6-3 and TRBJ2-3, with TRBD1 matching 12 bases. V was clipped by 7 bases and J by 3 bases; unmatched bases: 5. Germline V CDR1 and CDR2: MNHEY, SVGEGT. The CDR3 runs to 15 residues. CDR3 bases: TGTGCCAGCACCGGGGGACAGGGGGCGACAGATACGCAGTATTTT. Encoded protein: CASTGGQGATDTQYF.

The J gene is TRBJ1-2, the V gene TRBV10-3; 7 nucleotides line up with TRBD1. The CDR3 spans 14 residues. V dropped 10 bases and J dropped 4; count of bases not matched to a gene: 12. From germline, CDR1 is ENHRY and CDR2 SYGVKD. CDR3 residues: CASWRDSELYGYTF. As DNA, the CDR3 is TGTGCCAGTTGGCGGGACAGCGAACTCTATGGCTACACCTTC.

This clonotype turned up a few times. The V and J genes are TRBV10-1 and TRBJ2-7; D uncertain. Trimming cost V 4 bases and J 6 bases, with 10 bases left between them. The CDR3 extends over 12 amino acids. The germline gives CDR1 WNHNN, CDR2 SYGVQD (reference sequence). CDR3 in DNA: TGCGCCAGCAGTGGGGCCGTGGGCGAGCAGTACTTC. It encodes CASSGAVGEQYF.

This clonotype has a count of ten or more. The chain links TRBV7-3 to TRBJ2-1; tentatively, D is TRBD2 (6 bases). The V end lost 5 bases, the J end lost 0 bases, and 14 bases lay between the germline ends. Germline assignment: CDR1 SGHTA and CDR2 FQGTGA. CDR3 length: 16 residues. CDR3 sequence reads: CASSPGSSYSYNEQFF. DNA of the CDR3: TGTGCCAGCAGCCCCGGGAGTAGCTACTCCTACAATGAGCAGTTCTTC.

This clonotype was seen a few times. V and J are TRBV18 and TRBJ1-6; D not certain. Looked up from germline, CDR1 is KGHSH and CDR2 is LQKENI. The CDR3 is 12 amino acids. Trimming cost V 4 bases and J 14 bases, with 12 bases left between them. CDR3 DNA sequence: TGTGCCAGCTCACAAACCTTAAAAGCCCTCCACTTT. It yields the protein CASSQTLKALHF. The whole variable domain, remainder taken from reference TRBV18 and TRBJ1-6, is NAGVMQNPRHLVRRRGQEARLRCSPMKGHSHVYWYRQLPEEGLKFMVYLQKENIIDESGMPKERFSAEFPKEGPSILRIQQVVRGDSAAYFCASSQTLKALHFGNGTRLTVT.

This clonotype appeared a few times. The chain links TRBV20-1 to TRBJ2-3; 11 nucleotides line up with TRBD2. The CDR3 runs 15 residues. The V gene end was trimmed by 5 bases and the J gene end by 3 bases; junction bases not matched to a gene: 7. The germline V gene has CDR1 DFQATT and CDR2 SNEGSKA (reference sequence). CDR3 DNA: TGCAGTGCTGGCTCCGGGACTAGCGGTACAGATACGCAGTATTTT. It specifies CSAGSGTSGTDTQYF.

Only one count was recorded for this clonotype. The chain has TRBV25-1 and TRBJ1-2, with D perhaps TRBD1 (6 bases). Trimming stripped 7 bases from V and 4 bases from J, with 10 bases between. Germline CDR1 is MGHDK and CDR2 is SYGVNS. This CDR3 has 12 residues. CDR3 nucleotide sequence: TGTGCCAGCAAGGGGGGGGTCTATGGCTACACCTTC. Encoded protein: CASKGGVYGYTF.

The V and J genes are TRBV2 and TRBJ1-1; 8 bases are shared with TRBD1. Germline assignment: CDR1 SNHLY and CDR2 FYNNEI. After removal of 6 bases from V and 2 bases from J, the junction contained 2 bases not matched to a gene. The CDR3 is 13 amino acids. The DNA for the CDR3 is TGTGCCAGCAGGGGACAGGCAAACACTGAAGCTTTCTTT. Translation: CASRGQANTEAFF.

This clonotype was observed a few times. The V and J genes are TRBV24-1 and TRBJ2-7; no definite D call. The CDR3 has 12 residues. The V end was cut by 8 bases, the J end by 4 bases, with 11 bases between. Germline V lookup: CDR1 KGHDR, CDR2 SFDVKD. In DNA, the CDR3 is TGTGCCACCACCCGTCGGGCTTACGAGCAGTACTTC. This sequence encodes CATTRRAYEQYF.

This clonotype came up once. The genes are TRBV10-3 and TRBJ1-5, with D perhaps TRBD1 (6 bases). The germline V gene encodes CDR1 ENHRY and CDR2 SYGVKD. CDR3 length equals 13 residues. Trimming took off 4 bases at V and 7 bases at J, with 11 bases between the two ends. CDR3 sequence (DNA): TGTGCCATCAGTGCAGGGGACGGGCAGCCCCAGCATTTT. This codes for CAISAGDGQPQHF.

The V call is TRBV12-3 or TRBV12-4, the J call TRBJ2-3, with D possibly TRBD2 on 5 matching bases. V was shortened by 3 bases and J by 2 bases, with 12 bases between the two germline ends. The CDR3 has 15 residues. The CDR3: CASSFPRAATDTQYF. The CDR3, as DNA: TGTGCCAGCAGTTTCCCGAGAGCGGCCACAGATACGCAGTATTTT.

The rearrangement joins TRBV30 to TRBJ2-1; D is perhaps TRBD1 or TRBD2 (11 bases each). From germline, CDR1 is GTSNPN and CDR2 SVGIG (reference sequence). This CDR3 spans 16 amino acids. Trimming removed 6 bases from V and 3 bases from J, with 21 bases in between. The CDR3 sequence is CACGTGGTSGYNEQFF. In nucleotides, the CDR3 is TGTGCCTGTGGGACAGGGGGGACTAGCGGCTACAATGAGCAGTTCTTC.